This passage covers 15 T cell receptor beta chains from one sample sequenced in a study of vaccination and CD4 T cells after COVID-19. As to treatment: approximately nine-day PBMC culture with coronavirus spike peptide pools or control peptides (ViraFEST assay). Which antigens these TCRs recognize remains unknown. Cultured CD4+ T cell DNA underwent sequencing with the Oncomine TCR Beta short-read assay. TCRdb re-called the PCR reads with MiXCR, one entry per CDR3 protein. The table has around 6,000 distinct CDR3 sequences, more than 15% seen once; the top ten hold less than 25%. Material for sequencing was CD4+ T cells from blood, cultured in vitro. All receptors come from a human donor who had recovered from COVID-19.

This clonotype is medium-sized within its sample. V is TRBV6-1 and J is TRBJ1-5, with 10 positions matching TRBD1. With 6 bases clipped from V and 3 bases from J, the junction kept 5 bases outside the gene matches. The CDR3 loop spans 15 amino acids. Germline CDR1 reads MNHNS; CDR2 reads SASEGT. The CDR3 protein is CASSPDRGNNQPQHF. The DNA for the CDR3 is TGTGCCAGCAGCCCGGACAGGGGGAACAATCAGCCCCAGCATTTT.

This chain uses TRBV27 with TRBJ2-1; D possibly corresponds to TRBD1 (6 bases). Germline loops: CDR1 MNHEY, CDR2 SMNVEV (reference sequence). This CDR3 is 14 amino acids long. Trimming pared 8 bases from V and 2 bases from J, leaving 13 bases between. Here the CDR3 reads CASGKGQAYNEQFF. The CDR3 region has the DNA TGTGCCAGCGGGAAGGGACAAGCCTACAATGAGCAGTTCTTC.

The CDR3 reads CASSQPLGLAGGTEQFF. The CDR3 coding sequence is TGTGCCAGCAGTCAACCCTTGGGACTAGCGGGGGGGACTGAGCAGTTCTTC. V is TRBV27 and J is TRBJ2-1; 16 bases are a match to TRBD2. CDR3 length equals 17 residues. Germline assignment: CDR1 MNHEY and CDR2 SMNVEV (reference sequence). V was clipped by 5 bases and J by 9 bases; unmatched bases: 10.

By share, this clonotype ranks as medium-sized. The rearrangement links TRBV6-1 to TRBJ2-7, with TRBD2 identical over 11 bases. The ends lost 4 bases at V and 10 bases at J; junction bases unmatched: 6. CDR1 and CDR2 from the germline V gene are MNHNS and SASEGT. The CDR3 runs 13 residues. The CDR3 nucleotides are TGTGCCAGCAGTGGTTTAGCGGGAGGGCCACAGTACTTC. Encoded protein: CASSGLAGGPQYF.

In nucleotides, the CDR3 is TGTGCCTCACAAGGACTAGCGGGGGAAGGGACCCAGTACTTC. Residues: CASQGLAGEGTQYF. V is TRBV9 and J is TRBJ2-5; 13 bases align to TRBD2. The germline CDR1 and CDR2 sequences are SGDLS and YYNGEE. CDR3 size: 14 residues. V was clipped by 10 bases and J by 7 bases; unmatched bases: 10.

For this clonotype: This may be a read error, as it is one base from a much larger clone. The CDR3 DNA follows: TGTGCCAGTAGTATATTGGGACAGCTCTATGGCTGCACCTTC. Translated: CASSILGQLYGCTF. This chain uses TRBV19 with TRBJ1-2; 7 bases align to TRBD1. There are 14 residues in the CDR3. The germline V gene has CDR1 LNHDA and CDR2 SQIVND (reference sequence).

This clonotype has just a few counts. The chain employs TRBV7-9 and TRBJ2-1; 8 bases map to TRBD2. CDR1 SEHNR and CDR2 FQNEAQ come from the germline V gene (reference sequence). Trimming took 5 bases from V and 7 from J; bases not matched to a gene: 10. CDR3 length: 15 residues. In DNA form, the CDR3 reads TGTGCCAGCAGCCTCGGGGGGGGATTGACGAATGAGCAGTTCTTC. This translates into CASSLGGGLTNEQFF. Looking up the rest from reference TRBV7-9 and TRBJ2-1 gives the full variable domain: DTGVSQNPRHKITKRGQNVTFRCDPISEHNRLYWYRQTLGQGPEFLTYFQNEAQLEKSRLLSDRFSAERPKGSFSTLEIQRTEQGDSAMYLCASSLGGGLTNEQFFGPGTRLTVL.

This clonotype appeared a few times. The chain employs TRBV18 and TRBJ1-1; 7 positions agree with TRBD1. The V segment lost 3 bases and the J segment 5 bases; nucleotides outside the gene matches: 6. In germline, CDR1 is KGHSH, CDR2 LQKENI. CDR3 length: 14 amino acids. CDR3 nucleotides: TGTGCCAGCTCACCGGGACAGCGAGGGACTGAAGCTTTCTTT. It codes for CASSPGQRGTEAFF.

This clonotype is categorized as medium-sized (0.01 to 0.1%). The rearrangement uses TRBV6-4 and TRBJ1-5; D is perhaps TRBD1 (5 bases). V lost 10 bases and J 1 base, leaving 14 bases between the germline ends. Germline V lookup: CDR1 MRHNA, CDR2 SNTAGT. This CDR3 is built from 14 residues. CDR3 residues: CATGRGWSNQPQHF. CDR3 DNA sequence: TGTGCCACAGGGCGGGGTTGGAGCAATCAGCCCCAGCATTTT.

In its sample, this clonotype was seen a few times. The chain couples TRBV6-2 or TRBV6-3 to TRBJ2-7; D not resolved. CDR3 length equals 14 residues. Germline CDR1 MNHEY, CDR2 SVGEGT. Deletions cut 3 bases from V and 0 bases from J, with 9 bases between. The CDR3 nucleotides are TGTGCCAGCAGTTATCGTACTCTCTCCTACGAGCAGTACTTC. Protein sequence: CASSYRTLSYEQYF.

The chain carries TRBV20-1 and TRBJ1-6; TRBD1 might be the D (6 bases). V lost 0 bases, J lost 1 base, and 10 bases lay in between. Germline loops: CDR1 DFQATT, CDR2 SNEGSKA (reference sequence). The CDR3 has 16 amino acids. The CDR3 protein is CSARDRGGSYNSPLHF. The CDR3 DNA sequence: TGCAGTGCTAGAGATAGGGGGGGATCCTATAATTCACCCCTCCACTTT.

This clonotype was observed once. The chain uses TRBV9 and TRBJ2-3; weak D call: TRBD1 (6 bases). Trimming took 0 bases from V and 3 from J, leaving 11 bases between them. The CDR3 sequence is 15 residues long. The V gene's germline CDR1 is SGDLS and CDR2 YYNGEE. DNA of the CDR3: TGTGCCAGCAGCGTAGGTTCGCAGGGGACAGATACGCAGTATTTT. This translates into CASSVGSQGTDTQYF.

In its sample, this clonotype was seen a few times. The junction differs from germline at one of its ends, possibly a read error. The chain employs TRBV2 and TRBJ2-3, with TRBD1 matching over 7 bases. The CDR3 has 14 residues. Germline V lookup: CDR1 SNHLY, CDR2 FYNNEI. CDR3 region: CASREDRVSDTQYF. In nucleotides, the CDR3 is TGTGCCAGCAGGGAAGACAGGGTTTCGGATACGCAGTATTTT.

This chain uses TRBV2 with TRBJ2-1; possibly TRBD1 or TRBD2 for D (5 bases each). V lost 8 bases, J lost 1 base, and 12 bases lay in between. Germline lookup yields CDR1 SNHLY and CDR2 FYNNEI. This CDR3 region has 14 residues. The CDR3 sequence: CASAWDASYNEQFF. In DNA form, the CDR3 reads TGTGCCAGCGCCTGGGACGCATCCTACAATGAGCAGTTCTTC.

A few counts support this clonotype. J is TRBJ1-1 and V is TRBV30, with 7 bases fitting TRBD1. The CDR3 totals 13 residues. After removal of 3 bases from V and 5 bases from J, the junction contained 6 bases not matched to a gene. Germline-derived CDR1 and CDR2 are GTSNPN and SVGIG (reference sequence). The CDR3 nucleotides are TGTGCCTGGAGCCCCACAGGGGAGACTGAAGCTTTCTTT. Residues: CAWSPTGETEAFF.